Shown below are 6 T cell receptor beta chains from a single sample sequenced in a study of T cells after posttransplantation cyclophosphamide. Measured with immunoSEQ multiplex PCR; TCRdb has only the in-frame clones, and not every one. Among tens of thousands of clones listed, roughly 92% were seen once. Sequenced sample: PBMCs. These TCRs come from a woman between 50 and 59 years old in good health and a related stem cell transplant donor.

This clone has just one count. The chain uses TRBV11-3 and TRBJ2-7; TRBD1 might be the D (5 bases). V was trimmed by 5 bases and J by 5 bases, leaving 22 bases between them. The CDR3 totals 16 residues. Germline V lookup: CDR1 SGHNT, CDR2 YENEEA. The CDR3 DNA sequence: TGTGCCAGCAGCCCCCGATTTGGGGCGGAATTCCACGAGCAGTACTTC. This codes for CASSPRFGAEFHEQYF.

About this clone: An end of the junction differs from the germline gene, which may be a read error. This sequence joins TRBV29-1 and TRBJ1-2; possibly TRBD1 for D (5 bases). The CDR3 consists of 15 residues. CDR1 is SQVTM, CDR2 ANQGSEA, per germline. CDR3 in DNA: TGCAGCATTGAACCCTTTCAAAATACAGGCTATGGCTACACCTTC. It specifies CSIEPFQNTGYGYTF.

This clone was found a few times. The rearrangement links TRBV14 to TRBJ2-3, with D possibly being TRBD2 (5 bases). V lost 0 bases and J lost 7, with 14 bases in between. The CDR3 is 15 amino acids. Per germline, CDR1 SGHDN and CDR2 FVKESK. The CDR3 spells CASSQDFLAGHTQYF. CDR3 nucleotides: TGTGCCAGCAGCCAAGATTTCCTGGCGGGTCATACGCAGTATTTT.

A remark on this clone: Other DNA sequences in the sample encode the same CDR3. This chain links TRBV11-2 with TRBJ2-1, with D possibly TRBD1 on 6 matching bases. The germline V gene encodes CDR1 SGHAT and CDR2 FQNNGV. This CDR3 is built from 15 residues. Trimming pared 3 bases from V and 1 base from J, leaving 10 bases between. In DNA, the CDR3 is TGTGCCAGCAGCTTCGAAAGGGGGTCCTACAATGAGCAGTTCTTC. Translating gives CASSFERGSYNEQFF.

J is TRBJ1-2 and V is TRBV6-5; the match to TRBD1 covers 9 bases. Germline assignment: CDR1 MNHEY and CDR2 SVGAGI. The CDR3 runs 14 residues. J lost 4 bases, V lost 5 bases, and 5 bases had no gene match. The CDR3 reads CASSPPTGGYGYTF. The CDR3 DNA reads as TGTGCCAGCAGTCCCCCGACAGGGGGCTATGGCTACACCTTC.

This chain uses TRBV9 with TRBJ2-1; D perhaps matches TRBD2 (6 bases). Trimming cost V 4 bases and J 4 bases, with 12 bases left between them. This CDR3 comprises 14 residues. The germline V gene encodes CDR1 SGDLS and CDR2 YYNGEE. DNA for the CDR3: TGTGCCAGCAGCACTCGACTAGTGTACAATGAGCAGTTCTTC. Amino acids: CASSTRLVYNEQFF.